The present T cell receptor (beta chain) was sequenced within a study of blood T cell repertoires in COVID-19. In the study overall: Samples representing acute and convalescent COVID-19 were sourced from the United States, Italy and Spain. PBMCs, B-cell-depleted T cells, or T cells provided the cDNA or gDNA that made up the material.

The CDR3 covers 13 residues. The V gene lost 3 bases and the J gene lost 5 bases, with 10 bases spanning the gap. Clones were sequenced by immunoSEQ multiplex PCR, and TCRdb holds only the in-frame ones, with some missing. Here the sample spans around 150,000 clones, about 72% being singletons. The V gene is TRBV12-3 or TRBV12-4, the J gene TRBJ2-5; TRBD1 might be the D (6 bases). Sequencing input: peripheral blood. This TCR was sampled from a man between 60 and 75 years old who had recovered from COVID-19. Written as DNA, the CDR3 is TGTGCCAGCAGTTTTATCCAGGGGGAGACCCAGTACTTC. It specifies CASSFIQGETQYF.